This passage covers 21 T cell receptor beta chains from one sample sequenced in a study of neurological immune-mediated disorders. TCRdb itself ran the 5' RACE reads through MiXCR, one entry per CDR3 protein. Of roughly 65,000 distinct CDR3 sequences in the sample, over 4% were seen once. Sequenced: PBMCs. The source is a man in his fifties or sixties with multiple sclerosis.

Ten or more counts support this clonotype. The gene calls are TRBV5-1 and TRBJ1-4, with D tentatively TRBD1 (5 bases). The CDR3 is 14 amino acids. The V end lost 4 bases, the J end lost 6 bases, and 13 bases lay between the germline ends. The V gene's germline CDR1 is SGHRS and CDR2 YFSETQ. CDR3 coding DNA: TGCGCCAGCAGCGCGGACATCCGTGATGAAAAACTGTTTTTT. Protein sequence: CASSADIRDEKLFF.

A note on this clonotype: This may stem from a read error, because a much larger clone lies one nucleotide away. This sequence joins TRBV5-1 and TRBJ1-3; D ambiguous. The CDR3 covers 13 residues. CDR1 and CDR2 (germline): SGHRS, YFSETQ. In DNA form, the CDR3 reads TGCGCCAGCAGTCCGGAGATGGGAAAAACCATATATTTT. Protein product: CASSPEMGKTIYF.

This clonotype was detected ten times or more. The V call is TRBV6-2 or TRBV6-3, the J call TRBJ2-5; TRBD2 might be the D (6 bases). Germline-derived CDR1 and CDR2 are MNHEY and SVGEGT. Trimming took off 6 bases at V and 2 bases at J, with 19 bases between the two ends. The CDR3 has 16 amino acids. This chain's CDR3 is CASSHYQRGVQETQYF. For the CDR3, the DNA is TGTGCCAGCAGCCATTATCAGCGCGGGGTTCAAGAGACCCAGTACTTC.

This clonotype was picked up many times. CDR3 sequence (DNA): TGTGCCAGCAGCTTAGGGCAGGGGATACTCGACTATGAGCAGTTCTTC. Its translation is CASSLGQGILDYEQFF. The V call is TRBV7-8, the J call TRBJ2-1; TRBD1 might be the D (6 bases). V was trimmed by 1 base and J by 8 bases, leaving 18 bases between them. There are 16 residues in the CDR3. In germline, CDR1 is SGHVS, CDR2 FQNEAQ.

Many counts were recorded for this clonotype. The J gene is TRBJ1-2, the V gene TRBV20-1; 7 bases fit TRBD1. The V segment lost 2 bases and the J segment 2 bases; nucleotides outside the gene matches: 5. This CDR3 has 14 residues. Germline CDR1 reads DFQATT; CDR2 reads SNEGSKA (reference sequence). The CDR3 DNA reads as TGCAGTGCTAGAAGCGACAGGGAAAACTATGGCTACACCTTC. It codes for CSARSDRENYGYTF.

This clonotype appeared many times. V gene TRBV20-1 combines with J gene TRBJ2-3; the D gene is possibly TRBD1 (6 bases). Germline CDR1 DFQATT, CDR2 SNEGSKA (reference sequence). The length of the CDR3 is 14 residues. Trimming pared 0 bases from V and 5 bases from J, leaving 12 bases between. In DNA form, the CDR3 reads TGCAGTGCTAGAGATCAGGGGTCGGGAGATACGCAGTATTTT. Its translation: CSARDQGSGDTQYF.

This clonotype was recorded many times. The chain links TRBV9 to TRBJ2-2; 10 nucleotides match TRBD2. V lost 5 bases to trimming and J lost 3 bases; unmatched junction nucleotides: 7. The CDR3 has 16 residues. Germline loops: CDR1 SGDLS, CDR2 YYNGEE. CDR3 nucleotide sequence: TGTGCCAGCAGTCCAACTAGCGGGGACTACACCGGGGAGCTGTTTTTT. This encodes CASSPTSGDYTGELFF.

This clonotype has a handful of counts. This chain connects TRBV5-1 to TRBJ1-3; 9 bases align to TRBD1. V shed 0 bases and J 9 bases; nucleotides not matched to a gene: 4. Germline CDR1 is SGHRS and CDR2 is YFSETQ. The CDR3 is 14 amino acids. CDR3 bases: TGCGCCAGCAGCTTGGAAGGACAGGGGACCACCATATATTTT. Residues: CASSLEGQGTTIYF.

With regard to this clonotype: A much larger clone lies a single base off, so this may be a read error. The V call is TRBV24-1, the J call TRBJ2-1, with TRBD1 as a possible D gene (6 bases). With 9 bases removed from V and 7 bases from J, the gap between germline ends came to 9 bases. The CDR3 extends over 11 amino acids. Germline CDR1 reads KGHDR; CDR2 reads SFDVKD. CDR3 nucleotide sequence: TGTGCCACCGAAAGGGGGAATGAGCAGTTCTTC. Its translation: CATERGNEQFF.

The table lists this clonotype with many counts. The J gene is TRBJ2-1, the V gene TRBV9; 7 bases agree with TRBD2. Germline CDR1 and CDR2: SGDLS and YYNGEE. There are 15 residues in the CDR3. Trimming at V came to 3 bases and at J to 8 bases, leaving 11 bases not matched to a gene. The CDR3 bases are TGTGCCAGCAGCGCCGCCGGACTAGGCGGCGATGAGCAGTTCTTC. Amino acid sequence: CASSAAGLGGDEQFF.

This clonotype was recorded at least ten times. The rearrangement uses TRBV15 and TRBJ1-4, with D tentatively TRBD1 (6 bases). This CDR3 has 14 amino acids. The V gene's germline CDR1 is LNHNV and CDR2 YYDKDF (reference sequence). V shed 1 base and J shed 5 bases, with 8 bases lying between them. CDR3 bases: TGTGCCACCAGCAGAGGTCAGGGGAATGAAAAACTGTTTTTT. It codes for CATSRGQGNEKLFF.

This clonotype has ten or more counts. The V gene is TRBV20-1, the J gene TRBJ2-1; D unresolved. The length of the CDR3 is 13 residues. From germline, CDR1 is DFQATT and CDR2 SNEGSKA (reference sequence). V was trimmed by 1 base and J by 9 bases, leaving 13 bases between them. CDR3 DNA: TGCAGTGCTAGAGCCGGACGAGTGGGTGAGCAGTTCTTC. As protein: CSARAGRVGEQFF.

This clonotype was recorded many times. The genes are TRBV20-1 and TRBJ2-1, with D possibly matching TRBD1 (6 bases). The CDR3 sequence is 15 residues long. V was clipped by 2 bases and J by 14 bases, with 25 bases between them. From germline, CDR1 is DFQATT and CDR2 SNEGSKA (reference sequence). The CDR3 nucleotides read TGCAGTGCTAGATCGGACAGTTTTATCGGTCATCTGGAGTTCTTC. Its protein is CSARSDSFIGHLEFF.

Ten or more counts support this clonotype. The CDR3: CASSEEWGAGNNEQFF. The CDR3, as DNA: TGTGCCAGCAGTGAGGAATGGGGGGCTGGGAACAATGAGCAGTTCTTC. This chain uses TRBV6-4 with TRBJ2-1; D possibly matches TRBD1 or TRBD2 (6 bases each). Trimming pared 3 bases from V and 5 bases from J, leaving 17 bases between. This CDR3 spans 16 amino acids. CDR1 is MRHNA and CDR2 is SNTAGT in the germline V gene.

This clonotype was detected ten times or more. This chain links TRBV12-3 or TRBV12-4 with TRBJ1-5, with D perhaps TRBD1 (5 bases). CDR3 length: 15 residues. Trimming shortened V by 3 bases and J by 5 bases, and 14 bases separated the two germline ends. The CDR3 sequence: CASSFSRRGDQPQHF. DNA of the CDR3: TGTGCCAGCAGTTTCAGCCGGAGGGGAGATCAGCCCCAGCATTTT.

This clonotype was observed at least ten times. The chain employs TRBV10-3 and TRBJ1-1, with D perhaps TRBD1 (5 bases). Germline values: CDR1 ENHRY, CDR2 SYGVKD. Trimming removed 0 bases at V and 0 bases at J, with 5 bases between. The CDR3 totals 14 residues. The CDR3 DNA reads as TGTGCCATCAGTGAGTCACAGGTGAACACTGAAGCTTTCTTT. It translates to CAISESQVNTEAFF.

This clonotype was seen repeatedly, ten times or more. The CDR3 sequence is CSARGLRVGQGTETQYF. CDR3 nucleotide sequence: TGCAGTGCTAGAGGACTTCGTGTCGGTCAGGGGACGGAGACCCAGTACTTC. This chain links TRBV20-1 with TRBJ2-5, with D perhaps TRBD1 (6 bases). This CDR3 is 17 amino acids long. From germline, CDR1 is DFQATT and CDR2 SNEGSKA (reference sequence). V was trimmed by 1 base and J by 5 bases, leaving 23 bases between them.

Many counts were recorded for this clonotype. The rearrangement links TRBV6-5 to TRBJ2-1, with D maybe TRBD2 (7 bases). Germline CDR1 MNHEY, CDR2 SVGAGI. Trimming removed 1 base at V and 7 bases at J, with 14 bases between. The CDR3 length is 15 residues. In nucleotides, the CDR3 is TGTGCCAGCAGTTACTGGGGGGGCGAGTTGAATGAGCAGTTCTTC. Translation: CASSYWGGELNEQFF.

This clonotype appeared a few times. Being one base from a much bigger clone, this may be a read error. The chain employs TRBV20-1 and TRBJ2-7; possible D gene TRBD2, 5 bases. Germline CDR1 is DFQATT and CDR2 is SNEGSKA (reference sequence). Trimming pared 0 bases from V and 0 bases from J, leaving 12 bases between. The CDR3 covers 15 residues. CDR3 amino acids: CSARDRKRTSYEQYV. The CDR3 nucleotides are TGCAGTGCTAGAGATCGTAAGCGGACCTCCTACGAGCAGTACGTC.

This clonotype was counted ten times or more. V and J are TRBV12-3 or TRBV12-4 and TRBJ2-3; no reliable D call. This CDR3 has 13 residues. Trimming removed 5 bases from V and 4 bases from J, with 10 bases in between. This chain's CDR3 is CASSPGSPDTQYF. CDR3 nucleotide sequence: TGTGCCAGCAGTCCAGGTAGTCCAGATACGCAGTATTTT.

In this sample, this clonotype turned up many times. The CDR3 sequence is CSALDRGGQEGQYF. CDR3 in DNA: TGCAGTGCACTAGACAGGGGTGGGCAAGAGGGGCAGTACTTC. The chain couples TRBV20-1 to TRBJ2-7; TRBD1 agrees at 8 bases. V lost 6 bases and J lost 9; bases outside the gene matches: 16. The CDR3 length is 14 residues. Germline values: CDR1 DFQATT, CDR2 SNEGSKA (reference sequence).